Below, 26 T cell receptor beta chains from the same sample are listed, as sequenced in a study of blood T cell repertoires in COVID-19 (dated by TCRdb to between 2020 and 2021). Library preparation was by the immunoSEQ multiplex PCR assay. As stored in TCRdb, this immuneACCESS dataset retains in-frame rearrangements with V and J assigned. A fraction of the clones does not appear; measured against another copy, unresolved V genes explain less than half of the discrepancy, and the remainder lacks a known reason. This sample lists 150,000 to 200,000 clones; roughly nine tenths were detected once. 2.5% to 4% of the sample goes to the ten largest clones. Input material: peripheral blood. The receptors come from a man between 70 and 80 years old with acute or convalescent COVID-19.

The V call is TRBV6-1, the J call TRBJ2-5, with D tentatively TRBD1 (6 bases). CDR3 size: 15 residues. V was clipped by 2 bases and J by 2 bases, with 12 bases between them. Germline values: CDR1 MNHNS, CDR2 SASEGT. The CDR3, as DNA: TGTGCCAGCAGTGAACGGGGACACGTACAAGAGACCCAGTACTTC. Translating gives CASSERGHVQETQYF.

The chain joins TRBV9 to TRBJ2-1, with D tentatively TRBD2 (6 bases). Germline CDR1 SGDLS, CDR2 YYNGEE. The length of the CDR3 is 15 residues. V was shortened by 4 bases and J by 4 bases, with 15 bases between the two germline ends. DNA of the CDR3: TGTGCCAGCAGCCCGCTGGGGGGTGGATACAATGAGCAGTTCTTC. The encoded protein is CASSPLGGGYNEQFF.

The V and J genes are TRBV2 and TRBJ2-1; 9 bases fit TRBD2. Trimming took 6 bases from V and 3 from J; bases not matched to a gene: 6. The length of the CDR3 is 15 residues. Per germline, CDR1 SNHLY and CDR2 FYNNEI. This CDR3 is CASRVERGDYNEQFF. In DNA, the CDR3 is TGTGCCAGCAGGGTAGAGCGGGGGGACTACAATGAGCAGTTCTTC.

This clone was seen a single time. V gene TRBV6-5 combines with J gene TRBJ2-1, with 12 positions matching TRBD2. The CDR3 has 15 residues. CDR1 is MNHEY, CDR2 SVGAGI, per germline. Trimming at V came to 7 bases and at J to 5 bases, leaving 6 bases not matched to a gene. CDR3 nucleotide sequence: TGTGCCAGCACCCCGACTAGCGGGAGACACAATGAGCAGTTCTTC. Amino acid sequence: CASTPTSGRHNEQFF.

The rearrangement links TRBV3-1 (or the pseudogene TRBV3-2) to TRBJ2-1; a possible D gene is TRBD2 (7 bases). Trimming took 8 bases from V and 10 from J, leaving 24 bases between them. Germline V gene lookup returns CDR1 LGHDT and CDR2 YNNKEL (reference sequence). The CDR3 covers 15 residues. CDR3: CASGPPGGAMGEQFF. The CDR3 nucleotides are TGTGCCAGCGGACCGCCGGGGGGCGCGATGGGGGAGCAGTTCTTC.

The chain joins TRBV3-1 (or the pseudogene TRBV3-2) to TRBJ2-3, with D perhaps TRBD2 (6 bases). This CDR3 has 17 residues. The germline CDR1 and CDR2 sequences are LGHDT and YNNKEL (reference sequence). V lost 0 bases and J 5 bases, leaving 18 bases between the germline ends. The CDR3 here is CASSQDLEPGAIDTQYF. CDR3 nucleotides: TGTGCCAGCAGCCAAGATCTCGAGCCGGGAGCCATAGATACGCAGTATTTT.

The rearrangement uses TRBV7-9 and TRBJ1-3; 8 nucleotides align to TRBD1. Trimming at V came to 5 bases and at J to 3 bases, leaving 6 bases not matched to a gene. Germline values: CDR1 SEHNR, CDR2 FQNEAQ (reference sequence). The CDR3 spans 15 residues. For the CDR3, the DNA is TGTGCCAGCAGCACCGGACAGGGTGATGGAAACACCATATATTTT. It encodes CASSTGQGDGNTIYF.

This clone was seen more than once but under ten times. The genes are TRBV29-1 and TRBJ2-7; a weak D match, TRBD2 (6 bases). Germline V gene sequence: CDR1 SQVTM, CDR2 ANQGSEA. V lost 3 bases to trimming and J lost 2 bases, with 14 bases between them. The CDR3 is made up of 14 amino acids. CDR3 sequence reads: CSVEVGGTPYEQYF. For the CDR3, the DNA is TGCAGCGTTGAGGTCGGAGGGACCCCCTACGAGCAGTACTTC.

The rearrangement links TRBV18 to TRBJ2-1; 9 bases map to TRBD2. The CDR3 contains 15 residues. V lost 1 base, J lost 9 bases, and 7 bases stayed unmatched. Germline V CDR1 and CDR2: KGHSH, LQKENI. This chain's CDR3 is CASSPLAGVSGEQFF. CDR3 DNA: TGTGCCAGCTCACCACTAGCGGGAGTATCGGGTGAGCAGTTCTTC.

This chain uses TRBV18 with TRBJ1-6; TRBD1 agrees at 7 bases. V gave up 4 bases and J gave up 5 bases; unmatched junction bases: 2. Germline CDR1 is KGHSH and CDR2 is LQKENI. CDR3 length equals 14 residues. CDR3 residues: CASSRQGDNSPLHF. The CDR3 DNA reads TGTGCCAGCTCACGACAGGGTGATAATTCACCCCTCCACTTT.

The V and J genes are TRBV19 and TRBJ1-5, with 9 positions matching TRBD1. The CDR3 spans 15 residues. V gave up 7 bases and J gave up 4 bases; unmatched junction bases: 8. CDR1 LNHDA and CDR2 SQIVND come from the germline V gene (reference sequence). The chain's CDR3 is CASTPWGQGNQPQHF. The CDR3, as DNA: TGTGCCAGTACCCCGTGGGGACAGGGAAATCAGCCCCAGCATTTT.

The J gene is TRBJ2-2, the V gene TRBV24-1, with D maybe TRBD2 (6 bases). The germline V gene has CDR1 KGHDR and CDR2 SFDVKD. V lost 3 bases and J 4 bases, leaving 11 bases between the germline ends. The CDR3 consists of 15 residues. The chain's CDR3 is CATSDPNGSTGELFF. The CDR3 DNA is TGTGCCACCAGTGATCCCAACGGGAGCACCGGGGAGCTGTTTTTT.

The rearrangement links TRBV28 to TRBJ1-4; maybe TRBD1 (6 bases). CDR1 and CDR2 from the germline V gene are MDHEN and SYDVKM. V gave up 2 bases and J gave up 8 bases, with 12 bases separating them. The CDR3 is 14 amino acids. CDR3 in DNA: TGTGCCAGCAGTTTAGCGGGGGCGTCAGAAAAACTGTTTTTT. It translates to CASSLAGASEKLFF.

This chain uses TRBV2 with TRBJ1-2; D may be TRBD1 (6 bases). The CDR3 has 15 residues. CDR1 is SNHLY and CDR2 is FYNNEI in the germline V gene. V lost 2 bases and J 7 bases, leaving 17 bases between the germline ends. The chain's CDR3 is CASSELRNRERGYTF. CDR3 nucleotide sequence: TGTGCCAGCAGTGAACTTCGAAACAGGGAGCGTGGCTACACCTTC.

The chain carries TRBV24-1 and TRBJ1-5; 10 bases align to TRBD1. With 8 bases clipped from V and 2 bases from J, the junction kept 23 bases outside the gene matches. Germline values: CDR1 KGHDR, CDR2 SFDVKD. CDR3 length: 21 residues. The DNA of the CDR3 is TGTGCCACCATATGGGACAGGGGCCATCATGGAGGGGAGGAGCGCAATCAGCCCCAGCATTTT. Protein product: CATIWDRGHHGGEERNQPQHF.

This rearrangement joins TRBV30 to TRBJ2-3; 10 bases map to TRBD2. Germline CDR1 GTSNPN, CDR2 SVGIG (reference sequence). J was trimmed by 6 bases and V by 2 bases; bases with no gene match: 11. The CDR3 loop spans 16 amino acids. CDR3 DNA sequence: TGTGCCTGGAGTTACCTAGCGGGGGCCGCGGGGGATACGCAGTATTTT. As protein: CAWSYLAGAAGDTQYF.

The chain employs TRBV19 and TRBJ1-1; D uncertain. Germline lookup yields CDR1 LNHDA and CDR2 SQIVND (reference sequence). The CDR3 is made up of 11 amino acids. The ends were cut back, 6 bases at V and 9 bases at J, with 11 bases in the middle. The CDR3 region is CASRREGKAFF. The CDR3 DNA reads TGTGCCAGTAGACGGGAGGGCAAAGCTTTCTTT. The entire variable domain, with the rest obtained from reference TRBV19 and TRBJ1-1, is as follows: DGGITQSPKYLFRKEGQNVTLSCEQNLNHDAMYWYRQDPGQGLRLIYYSQIVNDFQKGDIAEGYSVSREKKESFPLTVTSAQKNPTAFYLCASRREGKAFFGQGTRLTVV.

This clone was seen only once. The chain joins TRBV28 to TRBJ1-1; possible D gene TRBD1, 5 bases. Germline values: CDR1 MDHEN, CDR2 SYDVKM. The CDR3 extends over 12 amino acids. With 6 bases removed from V and 6 bases from J, the gap between germline ends came to 11 bases. CDR3 sequence: CASRDQGPEAFF. For the CDR3, the DNA is TGTGCCAGCAGAGATCAGGGCCCTGAAGCTTTCTTT.

The J gene is TRBJ1-4, the V gene TRBV4-3; 7 bases line up with TRBD1. Germline-derived CDR1 and CDR2 are LGHNA and YSLEER. This CDR3 is 18 amino acids long. The V segment lost 0 bases and the J segment 2 bases; nucleotides outside the gene matches: 9. The CDR3 sequence: CASSQDQQGRLTNEKLFF. As DNA, the CDR3 is TGCGCCAGCAGCCAAGACCAACAGGGGAGGTTGACTAATGAAAAACTGTTTTTT.

This clone showed up just once. V is TRBV24-1 and J is TRBJ2-2; 7 bases align to TRBD2. Germline CDR1 is KGHDR and CDR2 is SFDVKD. The CDR3 is 16 residues long. Losses at the gene ends were 6 bases for V and 6 bases for J; bases not matched to a gene: 12. The CDR3 coding sequence is TGTGCCACCAGTCTCACTAGCGCAGAGCTCGCCGGGGAGCTGTTTTTT. Amino acid sequence: CATSLTSAELAGELFF.

This chain joins TRBV30 and TRBJ2-7; D is uncertain. Germline V CDR1 and CDR2: GTSNPN, SVGIG (reference sequence). The CDR3 is made up of 13 amino acids. Trimming pared 1 base from V and 3 bases from J, leaving 10 bases between. The CDR3 nucleotides are TGTGCCTGGAGTGCCGGGTTCCTCTACGAGCAGTACTTC. Its translation: CAWSAGFLYEQYF.

This chain joins TRBV9 and TRBJ2-1; the match to TRBD2 covers 8 bases. The CDR3 spans 13 residues. V dropped 7 bases and J dropped 2; count of bases not matched to a gene: 2. Germline lookup yields CDR1 SGDLS and CDR2 YYNGEE. The CDR3 DNA reads as TGTGCCAGCGGACTAGCAACCTACAATGAGCAGTTCTTC. It encodes CASGLATYNEQFF.

V is TRBV18 and J is TRBJ2-2, with 9 bases that match TRBD2. With 3 bases clipped from V and 5 bases from J, the junction kept 4 bases outside the gene matches. From germline, CDR1 is KGHSH and CDR2 LQKENI. The CDR3 extends over 15 amino acids. CDR3 protein: CASSPSLAGTGELFF. The CDR3 DNA sequence: TGTGCCAGCTCACCGTCGCTAGCGGGGACCGGGGAGCTGTTTTTT.

The chain couples TRBV7-3 to TRBJ2-1; D possibly corresponds to TRBD1 (6 bases). The germline V gene has CDR1 SGHTA and CDR2 FQGTGA. The ends were cut back, 5 bases at V and 7 bases at J, with 9 bases in the middle. The CDR3 loop spans 12 amino acids. The CDR3 here is CASSPGQNEQFF. CDR3 sequence (DNA): TGTGCCAGCAGCCCAGGACAGAATGAGCAGTTCTTC.

This rearrangement joins TRBV27 to TRBJ2-2; 7 bases line up with TRBD1. The CDR3 is 13 amino acids. Germline values: CDR1 MNHEY, CDR2 SMNVEV (reference sequence). V gave up 5 bases and J gave up 8 bases; unmatched junction bases: 5. CDR3 sequence reads: CASSPTGAGELFF. The CDR3 nucleotides read TGTGCCAGCAGTCCCACAGGGGCTGGGGAGCTGTTTTTT.

The V gene is TRBV27, the J gene TRBJ2-5; 12 nucleotides agree with TRBD2. Germline-derived CDR1 and CDR2 are MNHEY and SMNVEV (reference sequence). CDR3 length equals 17 residues. Germline trimming cut 7 bases from V and 0 bases from J; bases unmatched to any gene: 9. CDR3 sequence reads: CASKATSGGSYQETQYF. The CDR3 nucleotides are TGTGCCAGCAAAGCAACTAGCGGGGGGTCGTACCAAGAGACCCAGTACTTC.